This entry features one T cell receptor (beta chain) sequence. Its antigen remains unidentified. With 0 bases removed from V and 8 bases from J, the gap between germline ends came to 16 bases. Germline-derived CDR1 and CDR2 are SGHTA and FQGNSA. The CDR3 runs 15 residues. This sample was taken from a study of cytomegalovirus exposure and HLA in healthy donors. General observations from the study: The authors listed roughly 150 TCR beta chains as cytomegalovirus-associated.

The protocol was immunoSEQ multiplex PCR, while the TCRdb copy is restricted to in-frame clones and leaves out a portion. The sample yields approximately 82,000 clones, 90% to 95% seen once. The donors were members of the approximately 120-subject validation cohort (separate from the roughly 670-subject first cohort). This TCR was recovered from a woman younger than 30 in good health and CMV-seronegative. The sample comprised PBMCs. This chain uses TRBV7-2 with TRBJ1-2, with D tentatively TRBD1 (5 bases). The CDR3 DNA sequence: TGTGCCAGCAGCTTAGCGTTCGGGGAGGGGTACGGCTACACCTTC. Amino acids: CASSLAFGEGYGYTF.